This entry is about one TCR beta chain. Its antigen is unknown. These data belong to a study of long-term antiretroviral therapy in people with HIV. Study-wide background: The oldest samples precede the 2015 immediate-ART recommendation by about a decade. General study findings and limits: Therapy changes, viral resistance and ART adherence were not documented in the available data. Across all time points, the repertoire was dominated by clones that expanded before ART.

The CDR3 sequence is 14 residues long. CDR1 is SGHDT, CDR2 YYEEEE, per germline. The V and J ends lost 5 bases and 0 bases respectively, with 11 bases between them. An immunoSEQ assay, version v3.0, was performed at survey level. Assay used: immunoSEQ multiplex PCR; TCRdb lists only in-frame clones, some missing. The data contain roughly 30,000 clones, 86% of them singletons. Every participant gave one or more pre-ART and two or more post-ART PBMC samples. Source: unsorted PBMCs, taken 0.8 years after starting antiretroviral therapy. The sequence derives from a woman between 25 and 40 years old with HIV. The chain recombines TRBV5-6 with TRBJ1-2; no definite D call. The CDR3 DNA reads TGTGCCAGCAGAGGTGGGGTAACTAACTATGGCTACACCTTC. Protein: CASRGGVTNYGYTF.